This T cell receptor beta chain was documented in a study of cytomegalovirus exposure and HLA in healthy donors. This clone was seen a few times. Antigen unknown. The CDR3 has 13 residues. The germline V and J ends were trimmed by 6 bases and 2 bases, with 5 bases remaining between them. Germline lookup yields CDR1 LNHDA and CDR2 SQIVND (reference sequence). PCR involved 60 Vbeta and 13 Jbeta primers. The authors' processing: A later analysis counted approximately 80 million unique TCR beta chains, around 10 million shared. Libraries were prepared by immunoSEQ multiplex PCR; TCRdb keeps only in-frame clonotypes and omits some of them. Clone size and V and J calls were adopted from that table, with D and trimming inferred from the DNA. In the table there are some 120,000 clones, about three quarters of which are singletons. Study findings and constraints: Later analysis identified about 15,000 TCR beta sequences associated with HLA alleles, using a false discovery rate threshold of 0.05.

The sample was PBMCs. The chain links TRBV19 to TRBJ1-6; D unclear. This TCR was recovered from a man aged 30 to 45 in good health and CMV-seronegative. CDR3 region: CASSEAYNSPLHF. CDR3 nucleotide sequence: TGTGCCAGTAGCGAGGCCTATAATTCACCCCTCCACTTT.